The next 14 T cell receptor beta chains were all read from a single sample in a study of identifying expanded T cells in peripheral blood. Clones were sequenced by immunoSEQ multiplex PCR, and TCRdb holds only the in-frame ones, with some missing. The profile shows 85,000 to 100,000 clones, approximately 88% of them singletons. The sequenced sample was blood. The origin of the receptors is a person between 18 and 75 years old in good health.

The V gene is TRBV5-1, the J gene TRBJ1-4; D gene ambiguous. The CDR3 extends over 15 amino acids. V lost 0 bases and J 5 bases, leaving 11 bases between the germline ends. The germline V gene encodes CDR1 SGHRS and CDR2 YFSETQ. The CDR3 DNA reads TGCGCCAGCAGCTTGGATAGCAGCATGAATGAAAAACTGTTTTTT. Its translation: CASSLDSSMNEKLFF.

This chain links TRBV5-4 with TRBJ2-3; 11 nucleotides agree with TRBD1. In germline, CDR1 is SGHNT, CDR2 YYREEE (reference sequence). The trim removed 2 bases at V and 5 bases at J, leaving 4 bases unmatched. The CDR3 has 15 amino acids. The CDR3 protein is CASSLRTGGGDTQYF. CDR3 bases: TGTGCCAGCAGCTTAAGGACAGGGGGCGGAGATACGCAGTATTTT.

This clone was seen a single time. The rearrangement joins TRBV11-3 to TRBJ1-1, with TRBD1 matching 8 bases. This CDR3 region has 14 residues. The J segment lost 5 bases and the V segment lost 5 bases, leaving 7 bases of the junction unmatched. The germline V gene encodes CDR1 SGHNT and CDR2 YENEEA. CDR3 region: CASSTGQGGTEAFF. The CDR3 DNA follows: TGTGCCAGCAGCACAGGACAGGGAGGAACTGAAGCTTTCTTT.

The chain carries TRBV5-6 and TRBJ2-2; D may be TRBD2 (5 bases). Between the trimmed V and J ends, which lost 0 bases and 7 bases, there was a span of 19 bases. This CDR3 contains 17 residues. Germline V gene data show CDR1 as SGHDT and CDR2 as YYEEEE. This chain's CDR3 is CASSLVPGITTGGELFF. The CDR3 DNA reads TGTGCCAGCAGCTTGGTCCCGGGGATCACCACCGGCGGGGAGCTGTTTTTT.

The table lists this clone with a count of one. The V gene is TRBV7-2, the J gene TRBJ1-6; D gene unclear. V gave up 1 base and J gave up 11 bases, with 9 bases separating them. This CDR3 comprises 13 residues. The germline CDR1 and CDR2 sequences are SGHTA and FQGNSA. The CDR3 protein is CASSLDPLTPLHF. The CDR3 DNA reads TGTGCCAGCAGCTTAGACCCCTTGACACCCCTCCACTTT.

The chain employs TRBV28 and TRBJ1-5, with TRBD1 matching 8 bases. The ends lost 5 bases at V and 1 base at J; junction bases unmatched: 4. Germline CDR1 and CDR2: MDHEN and SYDVKM. The CDR3 has 15 amino acids. The CDR3 spells CASSTRDRSNQPQHF. The CDR3 DNA reads as TGTGCCAGCAGTACCCGGGACAGGAGCAATCAGCCCCAGCATTTT.

This clone was observed a handful of times. This sequence joins TRBV28 and TRBJ2-5; 7 positions agree with TRBD2. Germline V gene data show CDR1 as MDHEN and CDR2 as SYDVKM. Trimming at V came to 6 bases and at J to 5 bases, leaving 3 bases not matched to a gene. This CDR3 spans 12 amino acids. CDR3 in amino acids: CASRLGGETQYF. DNA of the CDR3: TGTGCCAGCAGGCTCGGGGGGGAGACCCAGTACTTC. Full variable domain (missing parts from reference TRBV28 and TRBJ2-5): DVKVTQSSRYLVKRTGEKVFLECVQDMDHENMFWYRQDPGLGLRLIYFSYDVKMKEKGDIPEGYSVSREKKERFSLILESASTNQTSMYLCASRLGGETQYFGPGTRLLVL.

This sequence joins TRBV6-1 and TRBJ2-7; D may be TRBD1 (6 bases). Germline CDR1 is MNHNS and CDR2 is SASEGT. V lost 6 bases, J lost 1 base, and 16 bases lay in between. This CDR3 comprises 15 residues. Here the CDR3 DNA reads TGTGCCAGCAGCCTCACCGGACAGCCTTCCTACGAGCAGTACTTC. Translating gives CASSLTGQPSYEQYF.

The V gene is TRBV11-2, the J gene TRBJ1-2; D perhaps matches TRBD1 (6 bases). CDR3 length equals 14 residues. Trimming removed 0 bases at V and 6 bases at J, with 11 bases between. The germline CDR1 and CDR2 sequences are SGHAT and FQNNGV. CDR3 sequence: CASSLETGWDGYTF. DNA of the CDR3: TGTGCCAGCAGCTTAGAAACAGGGTGGGATGGCTACACCTTC.

The V and J genes are TRBV2 and TRBJ1-5; D not resolved. Trimming stripped 6 bases from V and 0 bases from J, with 6 bases between. This CDR3 spans 13 amino acids. From germline, CDR1 is SNHLY and CDR2 FYNNEI. Here the CDR3 DNA reads TGTGCCAGCAGCGACATTAGCAATCAGCCCCAGCATTTT. Translating it yields CASSDISNQPQHF.

This chain uses TRBV7-8 with TRBJ1-6; D remains ambiguous. Trimming took 1 base from V and 5 from J, leaving 6 bases between them. Germline CDR1 is SGHVS and CDR2 is FQNEAQ. The CDR3 spans 14 residues. As DNA, the CDR3 is TGTGCCAGCAGCTTAGGGGGAGATAATTCACCCCTCCACTTT. Translating it yields CASSLGGDNSPLHF.

The chain links TRBV21-1 to TRBJ2-2; TRBD1 is taken as the D call from the table, unchecked against the DNA. TRBV21-1 is a pseudogene. This CDR3 spans 20 amino acids. The CDR3 is CASSKTKRRTGGTNTGELFF. DNA for the CDR3: TGTGCCAGCAGCAAAACGAAGCGGAGGACAGGGGGTACGAACACCGGGGAGCTGTTTTTT.

The chain has TRBV2 and TRBJ1-4; no clear D gene. Germline loops: CDR1 SNHLY, CDR2 FYNNEI. Deletions cut 1 base from V and 8 bases from J, with 14 bases between. There are 15 residues in the CDR3. The CDR3 loop reads CASSEEGATSEKLFF. For the CDR3, the DNA is TGTGCCAGCAGTGAAGAGGGAGCGACGTCCGAAAAACTGTTTTTT.

The chain joins TRBV14 to TRBJ2-5; TRBD2 matches 9 bases. The V and J ends lost 4 bases and 4 bases, in that order; junction bases with no gene match: 4. CDR1 SGHDN and CDR2 FVKESK come from the germline V gene. The CDR3 is 14 amino acids. This chain's CDR3 is CASSRLAVGETQYF. The CDR3 DNA is TGTGCCAGCAGCCGACTAGCGGTGGGAGAGACCCAGTACTTC.